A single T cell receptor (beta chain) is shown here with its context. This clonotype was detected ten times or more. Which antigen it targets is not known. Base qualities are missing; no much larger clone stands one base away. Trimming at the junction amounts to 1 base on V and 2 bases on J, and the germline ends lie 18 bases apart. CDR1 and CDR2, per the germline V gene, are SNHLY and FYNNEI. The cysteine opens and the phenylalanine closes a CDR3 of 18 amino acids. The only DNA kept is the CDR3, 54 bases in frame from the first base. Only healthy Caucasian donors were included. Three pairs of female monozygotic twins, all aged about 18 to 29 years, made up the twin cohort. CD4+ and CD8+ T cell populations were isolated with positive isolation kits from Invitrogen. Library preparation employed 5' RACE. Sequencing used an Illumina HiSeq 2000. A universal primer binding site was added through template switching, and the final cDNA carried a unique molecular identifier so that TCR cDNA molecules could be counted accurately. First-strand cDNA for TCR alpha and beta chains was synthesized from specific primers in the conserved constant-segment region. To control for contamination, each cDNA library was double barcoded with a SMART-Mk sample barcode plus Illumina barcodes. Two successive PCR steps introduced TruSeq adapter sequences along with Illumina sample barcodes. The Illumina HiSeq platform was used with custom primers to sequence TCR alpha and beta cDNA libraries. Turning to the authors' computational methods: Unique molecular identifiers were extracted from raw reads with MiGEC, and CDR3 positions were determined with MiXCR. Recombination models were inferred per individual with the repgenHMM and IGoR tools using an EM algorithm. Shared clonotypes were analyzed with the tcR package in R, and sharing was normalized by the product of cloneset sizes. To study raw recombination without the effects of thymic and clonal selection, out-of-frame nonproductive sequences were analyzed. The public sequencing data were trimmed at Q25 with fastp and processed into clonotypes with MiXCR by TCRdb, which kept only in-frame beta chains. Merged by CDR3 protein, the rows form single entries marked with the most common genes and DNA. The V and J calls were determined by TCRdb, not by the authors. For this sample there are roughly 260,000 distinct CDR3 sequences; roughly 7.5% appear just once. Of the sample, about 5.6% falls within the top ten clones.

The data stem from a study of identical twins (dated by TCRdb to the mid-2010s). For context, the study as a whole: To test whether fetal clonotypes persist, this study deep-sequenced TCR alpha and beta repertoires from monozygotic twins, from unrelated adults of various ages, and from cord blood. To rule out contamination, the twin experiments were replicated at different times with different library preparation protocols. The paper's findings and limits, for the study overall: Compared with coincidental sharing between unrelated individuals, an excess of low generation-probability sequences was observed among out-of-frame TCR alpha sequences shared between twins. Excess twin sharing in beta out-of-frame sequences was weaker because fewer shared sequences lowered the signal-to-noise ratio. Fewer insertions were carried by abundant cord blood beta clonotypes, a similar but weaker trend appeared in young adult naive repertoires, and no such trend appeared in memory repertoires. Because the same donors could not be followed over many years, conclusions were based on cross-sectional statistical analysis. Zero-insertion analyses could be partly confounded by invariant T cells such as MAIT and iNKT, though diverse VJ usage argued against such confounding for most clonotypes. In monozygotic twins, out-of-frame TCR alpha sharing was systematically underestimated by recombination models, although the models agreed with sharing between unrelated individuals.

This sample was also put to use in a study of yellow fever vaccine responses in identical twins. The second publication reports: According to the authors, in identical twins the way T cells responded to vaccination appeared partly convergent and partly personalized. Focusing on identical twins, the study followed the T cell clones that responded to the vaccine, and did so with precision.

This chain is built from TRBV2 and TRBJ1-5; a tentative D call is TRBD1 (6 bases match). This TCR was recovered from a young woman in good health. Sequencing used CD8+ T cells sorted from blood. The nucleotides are TGTGCCAGCAGTGAAGGACAGGCGCCCCTCGAGGGCAATCAGCCCCAGCATTTT. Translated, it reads CASSEGQAPLEGNQPQHF.